One T cell receptor (beta chain) is described in this entry. What it recognizes is unknown. Produced via immunoSEQ multiplex PCR; TCRdb's table is partial and in-frame only. The sample yields under 100,000 clones, 80% to 95% seen once. The data stem from a study of graft-versus-host responses after intestinal transplantation. Study-level information: Recipients were given multivisceral, liver-intestinal, or isolated intestinal transplants. For around three years after anti-thymocyte globulin induction, all recipients took tacrolimus and steroids.

Study-level points and caveats: GvH clones detected in recipient marrow included some appearing first in ileum or blood.

The input for sequencing was PBMCs, taken 450 to 480 days after intestinal transplant. The receptor comes from a human patient who received an intestinal transplant, so some T cells may come from the graft donor.

In nucleotides, the CDR3 is TGTGCCAGCAGCGTAGTGGGCGCGAACACCGGGGAGCTGTTTTTT. It translates to CASSVVGANTGELFF. V and J are TRBV9 and TRBJ2-2; D is undetermined. Per germline, CDR1 SGDLS and CDR2 YYNGEE. Trimming removed 0 bases at V and 0 bases at J, with 6 bases between. The CDR3 covers 15 residues.